This TCR beta chain was retrieved from a study of shared clonotypes between healthy human individuals. This clone was seen a few times. Antigen unknown. The junction had 2 bases not matched to a gene; V was cut back by 3 bases and J by 4 bases. The germline V gene encodes CDR1 MRHNA and CDR2 SNTAGT. The CDR3 has 14 residues. DNA at 150 to 200 ng, some 31,000 T cell genomes, went into sorted-subset replicate PCRs. In the study's own analysis: Filtering differed for immunoSEQ, which gave only junction sequences without quality scores. Here immunoSEQ multiplex PCR was the method, and the copy in TCRdb shows in-frame clones only, minus some. V and J calls and clone size come straight from that table; D and trimming were deduced from the DNA. The sample carries 780,000 or so clones, 72% recorded once. Study results and limitations: Clonotype sharing among the donors was expected to vary with sequencing depth.

Source material: memory CD4+ T cells sorted from blood. Subset here: CD45RA-negative fraction. The chain couples TRBV6-4 to TRBJ2-1, with 8 bases aligning to TRBD2. The TCR was taken from a woman aged 25 to 39 in good health. The CDR3 nucleotides are TGTGCCAGCAGTGAACTAGCGGCGTACAATGAGCAGTTCTTC. Translated: CASSELAAYNEQFF.